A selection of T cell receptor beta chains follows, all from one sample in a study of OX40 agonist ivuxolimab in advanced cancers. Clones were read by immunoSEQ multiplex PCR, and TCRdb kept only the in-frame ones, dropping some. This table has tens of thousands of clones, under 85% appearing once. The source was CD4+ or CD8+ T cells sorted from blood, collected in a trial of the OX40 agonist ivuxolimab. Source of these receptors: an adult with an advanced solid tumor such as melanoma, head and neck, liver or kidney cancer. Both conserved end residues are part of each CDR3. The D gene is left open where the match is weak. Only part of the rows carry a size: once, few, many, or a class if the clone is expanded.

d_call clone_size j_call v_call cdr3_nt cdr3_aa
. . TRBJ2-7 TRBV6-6 TGTGCCACTCAGTACCCACCTTCCTACGAGCAGTACTTC CATQYPPSYEQYF
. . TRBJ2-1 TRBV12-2 TGTGCAAGTCGCTTAAGGGCGGGAGGATCCAATGAGCAGTTCTTC CASRLRAGGSNEQFF
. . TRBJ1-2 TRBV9 TGTGCCAGCAGCGTAGAAGCCCAACTCTATGAGGGCTACACCTTC CASSVEAQLYEGYTF
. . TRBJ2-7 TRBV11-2 TGTGCCAGCAGCTTAGGGGGATCACGCTACGAGCAGTACTTC CASSLGGSRYEQYF
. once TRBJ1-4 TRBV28 TGTGCCAGCAGTTCGGCGGGCGCAACTAATGAAAAACTGTTTTTT CASSSAGATNEKLFF
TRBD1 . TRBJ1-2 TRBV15 TGTGCCACCAGCAGAGACTGGGGGACCACAGGGGGATATGGCTACATCTTC CATSRDWGTTGGYGYIF
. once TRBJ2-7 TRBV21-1 TGTGCCAGCAGCAAAGAGGGACAGGGCTTACCCTACGAGCAGTACTTC CASSKEGQGLPYEQYF
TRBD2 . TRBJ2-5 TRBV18 TGTGCCAGCTCACCCGGACTAGGGGAGACCCAGTACTTC CASSPGLGETQYF
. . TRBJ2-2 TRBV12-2 TGTGCAAGTCGCCCCAGGGGGGGGTTTATCGGGGAGCTGTTTTTT CASRPRGGFIGELFF
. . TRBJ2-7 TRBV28 TGTGCCAGCTGGGGTTACGAGCAGTACTTC CASWGYEQYF
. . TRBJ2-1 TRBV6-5 TGTGCCAGCAGTTACCCGCCCTTTGGGCCCCGCAATGAGCAGTTCTTC CASSYPPFGPRNEQFF
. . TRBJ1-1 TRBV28 TGTGCCAGCAGTTCGCCACCATCGAACACTGAAGCTTTCTTT CASSSPPSNTEAFF
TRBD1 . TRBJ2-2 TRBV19 TGTGCCAGTAGTCGGACAGGGACCGGGGAGCTGTTTTTT CASSRTGTGELFF
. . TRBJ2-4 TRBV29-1 TGCAGCGTCCTGGTTCCGGGCAAAAACATTCAGTACTTC CSVLVPGKNIQYF
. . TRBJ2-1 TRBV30 TGTGCCTGGAGTAGGGGCGGGCTTCTCAATGAGCAGTTCTTC CAWSRGGLLNEQFF
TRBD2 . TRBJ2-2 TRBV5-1 TGCGCCAGCAGCCACGGGGCGGGGGGCTACACCGGGGAGCTGTTTTTT CASSHGAGGYTGELFF
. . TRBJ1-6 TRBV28 TGTGCCAGCAGCTCCGGGACGGGCGTTTCACCCCTCCACTTT CASSSGTGVSPLHF
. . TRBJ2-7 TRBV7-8 TGTGCCAGCAGCCCCGGTGGTAAATCGCGTAACGAGCAGTACTTC CASSPGGKSRNEQYF
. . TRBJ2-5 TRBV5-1 TGCGCCAGCAGCTTGGGTAAAGGACGGGGGCAGGGGACCCAGTACTTC CASSLGKGRGQGTQYF
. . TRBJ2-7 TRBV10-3 TGTGCCATCAGTGAGCAGGGTATTGGATACGAGCAGTACTTC CAISEQGIGYEQYF
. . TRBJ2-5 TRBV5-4 TGTGCCAGCAGCTTAGGTCTGGGGCCGGGTGAGACCCAGTACTTC CASSLGLGPGETQYF
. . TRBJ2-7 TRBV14 TGTGCCAGCAGCCAAAGCTACGAGCAGTACTTC CASSQSYEQYF
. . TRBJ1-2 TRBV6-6 TGTGCCAGCAGTTACTCCTCGGGCAGCAACTATGGCTACACCTTC CASSYSSGSNYGYTF
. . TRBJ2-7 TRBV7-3 TGTGCCAGCAAACCCGGACAGAGCTCCTACGAGCAGTACTTC CASKPGQSSYEQYF
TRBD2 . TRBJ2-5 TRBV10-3 TGTGCCATCAGTGAGTCGACCCCAGCGGGAGAAGAGACCCAGTACTTC CAISESTPAGEETQYF
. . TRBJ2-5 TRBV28 TGTGCCAGCAGTTTTTCGGGTGGGGACTCTCAAGAGACCCAGTACTTC CASSFSGGDSQETQYF
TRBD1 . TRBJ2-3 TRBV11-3 TGTGCCAGCAGCGTCGGGACAGCTTCGGCAGATACGCAGTATTTT CASSVGTASADTQYF
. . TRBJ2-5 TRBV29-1 TGCAGCGGGGGGGAGGGGGCGAGAGGGGAGACCCAGTACTTC CSGGEGARGETQYF
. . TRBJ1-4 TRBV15 TGTGCCACCAGCAGAGAGCCGGGGGTCGAGGAAAAACTGTTTTTT CATSREPGVEEKLFF
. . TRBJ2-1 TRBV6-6 TGTGCCAGCAGCCCCGACGGCTCTGGAGGGCAGTTCTTC CASSPDGSGGQFF
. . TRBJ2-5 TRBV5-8 TGTGCCAGCAGCTTGTCTAGCATGTCTGGGATCCAAGAGACCCAGTACTTC CASSLSSMSGIQETQYF
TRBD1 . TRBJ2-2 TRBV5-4 TGTGCCATACGGGACAGAACGAACACCGGGGAGCTGTTTTTT CAIRDRTNTGELFF
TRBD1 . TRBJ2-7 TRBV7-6 TGTGCCAGCAGCTTATCACCCAGGGGGCGCGGGAACGAGCAGTACTTC CASSLSPRGRGNEQYF
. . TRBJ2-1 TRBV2 TGTGCCAGCATCGAGAGTCCGGAGCGAACCTACAATGAGCAGTTCTTC CASIESPERTYNEQFF
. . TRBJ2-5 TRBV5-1 TGCGCCAGCAGCTTGGGACAGGTCCAAGAGACCCAGTACTTC CASSLGQVQETQYF
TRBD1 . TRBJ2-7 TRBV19 TGTGCCAGTAGTACGTCGGGACAGCCAGCGTACGAGCAGTACTTC CASSTSGQPAYEQYF
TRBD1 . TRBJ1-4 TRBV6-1 TGTGCCAGCAGTGTTGACAGGGGGCGGGCTAATGAAAAACTGTTTTTT CASSVDRGRANEKLFF
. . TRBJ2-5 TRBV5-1 TGCGCCAGCAGCCCGGGGGCTAGCGGACAAGAGACCCAGTACTTC CASSPGASGQETQYF
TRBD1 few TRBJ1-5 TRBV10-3 TGTGCCATCAGTGAAGGGCAGGGGGCAAATCAGCCCCAGCATTTT CAISEGQGANQPQHF
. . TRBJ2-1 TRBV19 TGTGCCAGTAGTATAGTTCATGACCTGAGCTCCTACAATGAGCAGTTCTTC CASSIVHDLSSYNEQFF
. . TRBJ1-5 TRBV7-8 TGTGCCAGCAGCTTATCGGGCCCAGGACAGCCCCAGCATTTT CASSLSGPGQPQHF
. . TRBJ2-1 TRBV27 TGTGCCAGCAGGAGGGGGGGGACCAATGAGCAGTTCTTC CASRRGGTNEQFF
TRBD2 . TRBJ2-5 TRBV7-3 TGTGCCAGCAGCTTACTAGCGGGGGGCAGTCGAGAGACCCAGTACTTC CASSLLAGGSRETQYF
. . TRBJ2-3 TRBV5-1 TGCGCCAGCAGCCCGAAGTGGGGCACAGATACGCAGTATTTT CASSPKWGTDTQYF
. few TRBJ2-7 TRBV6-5 TGTGCCAGCAGGAGCGGAAGCTCCTACGAGCAGTACTTC CASRSGSSYEQYF
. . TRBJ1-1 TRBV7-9 TGTGCCAGCAGCCCCGGAAGGGGACACCTGAACACTGAAGCTTTCTTT CASSPGRGHLNTEAFF
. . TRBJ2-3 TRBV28 TGTGCCAGCACTAATCTCTGGGGCTATACGCAGTATTTT CASTNLWGYTQYF
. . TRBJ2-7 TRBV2 TGTGCCAGCAGTGTGTTAGGGAGCTCCTACGAGCAGTACTTC CASSVLGSSYEQYF
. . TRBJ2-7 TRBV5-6 TGTGCCAGCAGCTTGTTCGGCGGGCTCGGGGAGCAGTACTTC CASSLFGGLGEQYF
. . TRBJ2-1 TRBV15 TGTGCCACCAGCAGGCGGTCCTCCTACAATGAGCAGTTCTTC CATSRRSSYNEQFF
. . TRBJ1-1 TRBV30 TGTGCCTGGACGGGCGGGAACACTGAAGCTTTCTTT CAWTGGNTEAFF
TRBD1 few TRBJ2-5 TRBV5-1 TGCGCCAGCAGCGTTGGGACAGCGGTGGGAGAGACCCAGTACTTC CASSVGTAVGETQYF
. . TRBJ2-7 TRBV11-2 TGTGCCAGCAGCTTAGGCGATGGAGGGGCCGCCTACGAGCAGTACTTC CASSLGDGGAAYEQYF
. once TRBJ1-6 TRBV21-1 TGTGCCAGCAGCAAAGTTTTAGGCGAGTCGACACCTCACGGTGGACCCCTCCACTTT CASSKVLGESTPHGGPLHF
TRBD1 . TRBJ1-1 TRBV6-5 TGTGCCAGCAGTTCGGACAGGTTGAACACTGAAGCTTTCTTT CASSSDRLNTEAFF